Described below is a single TCR beta chain sequence and its context. Its cognate antigen is unknown. The sample comes from a study of T cell responses to AZD1222 COVID-19 vaccine. Study-wide results and limits: After two AZD1222 doses, spike-specific TCR breadth and depth rose versus day 0. Repertoires in all cases were sampled only once the peak T cell response had passed.

CDR3 length equals 14 residues. The J segment lost 11 bases and the V segment lost 5 bases, leaving 9 bases of the junction unmatched. CDR1 and CDR2 from the germline V gene are MDHEN and SYDVKM. TCRdb keeps only in-frame clones here, not all; method: immunoSEQ multiplex PCR. The sample lists 150,000 to 200,000 clones, more than 75% seen once, with about 3% in the top ten. This sequence originates from an adult in good health. Sequenced material: peripheral blood, taken on day 0 of MenACWY control vaccination. This chain uses TRBV28 with TRBJ1-1, with TRBD1 matching 12 bases. The CDR3 nucleotides are TGTGCCAGCAGTCAGCCGGGACAGGGGGCCGGGGCTTTCTTT. Its translation is CASSQPGQGAGAFF.